This TCR beta chain comes out of a study of identical twins (TCRdb year 2016). Some background on the complete study: TCR alpha and beta repertoires from monozygotic twins, unrelated adults of various ages and cord blood were deep-sequenced to test whether fetal clonotypes persist. Replicate twin experiments were performed at different times using different library preparation protocols to rule out contamination.

The germline V gene supplies CDR1 SGHRS and CDR2 YFSETQ. The CDR3 has 15 amino acids, counting the end cysteine and phenylalanine. Solely the CDR3 DNA is kept, with 45 bases framed from the first base. V loses 5 bases, J loses 4 bases, and the germline ends lie 13 bases apart. General conclusions and limits of the study: Recombination models systematically underestimated out-of-frame TCR alpha sharing in monozygotic twins but agreed with sharing between unrelated individuals. Conclusions relied on cross-sectional statistical analysis, since the same donors could not be followed over many years. Zero-insertion analyses could be partly confounded by invariant T cells such as MAIT and iNKT, though diverse VJ usage argued against such confounding for most clonotypes. Out-of-frame TCR alpha sequences shared between twins showed an excess of low generation-probability sequences compared with coincidental sharing between unrelated individuals. Abundant cord blood beta clonotypes carried fewer insertions; young adult naive repertoires showed a weaker similar trend, while memory repertoires showed none. The excess sharing between twins in beta out-of-frame sequences was weaker because fewer shared sequences reduced the signal-to-noise ratio.

Every donor in the study was a healthy Caucasian. Three pairs of female monozygotic twins, all aged about 18 to 30 years, were included in the twin cohort. Positive isolation kits from Invitrogen were used to isolate CD4+ and CD8+ T cell populations. Note on this clonotype: Its antigen remains undetermined. No much larger clonotype is one base removed from it; base qualities were not supplied.

To prepare the library, 5' RACE was applied. TCRdb shows the sequencer as Illumina HiSeq 2000. A universal primer binding site was added through template switching, and the final cDNA carried a unique molecular identifier so that TCR cDNA molecules could be counted accurately. Specific primers in the conserved constant-segment region were used to synthesize first-strand cDNA for TCR alpha and beta chains. To control for contamination, every cDNA library was double barcoded, receiving both a SMART-Mk sample barcode and Illumina barcodes. TruSeq adapter sequences, together with Illumina sample barcodes, were added in two successive PCR steps. TCR alpha and beta cDNA libraries were sequenced on the Illumina HiSeq platform with custom primers. From the authors' description of their analysis: MiGEC processed the raw reads to extract unique molecular identifiers, while MiXCR was used to determine the CDR3 positions. Recombination models were inferred per individual with the repgenHMM and IGoR tools using an EM algorithm. Shared clonotypes were analyzed with the tcR package in R, and sharing was normalized by the product of cloneset sizes. Out-of-frame nonproductive sequences were analyzed to study raw recombination free of thymic and clonal selection effects. The public reads were run again by TCRdb, first through fastp at Q25 and then through MiXCR, and only productive beta chains were kept. Every CDR3 protein is listed once, alongside the most common genes and DNA of its rows. TCRdb's processing, not the authors' own work, is the source of the V and J calls. This sample lists some 500,000 distinct CDR3 sequences; around 14% were detected once. Of the sample, roughly 0.56% is held by the ten largest clones.

The same specimen was also included in a second study, on yellow fever vaccine responses in identical twins. The second paper further reports: The authors reported that the T cell response to vaccination in identical twins appeared partly convergent and partly personalized. Focusing on identical twins, the study followed the T cell clones that responded to the vaccine, and did so with precision.

The chain couples TRBV5-1 to TRBJ1-6; TRBD1 could be the D gene, as 5 bases match. This receptor was obtained from a woman aged 18 to 35 in good health. Sample: CD4+ T cells sorted from blood. For the CDR3, the sequence is CASSRREGYNSPLHF. In nucleotides, the sequence is TGCGCCAGCAGTCGGCGAGAGGGGTATAATTCACCCCTCCACTTT.